Following are 29 T cell receptor beta chains from one sample sequenced in a study of blood T cell repertoires in COVID-19. The assay was immunoSEQ multiplex PCR, and TCRdb's table has in-frame clones only and misses some. The data contain just over 200,000 clones, around 80% of them singletons. Source material: peripheral blood. The receptors come from a woman in her 70s with acute or convalescent COVID-19.

This clone was counted a single time. The genes are TRBV3-1 (or the pseudogene TRBV3-2) and TRBJ1-4; D possibly corresponds to TRBD1 (6 bases). Per the germline V gene, CDR1 is LGHDT and CDR2 is YNNKEL (reference sequence). The CDR3 extends over 16 amino acids. V lost 5 bases, J lost 0 bases, and 13 bases lay in between. CDR3 in DNA: TGTGCCAGCAGCAAAGGACAGACAGCAACTAATGAAAAACTGTTTTTT. The encoded protein is CASSKGQTATNEKLFF.

This chain links TRBV7-2 with TRBJ2-7; the match to TRBD2 covers 11 bases. Germline CDR1 and CDR2: SGHTA and FQGNSA. There are 15 residues in the CDR3. The V and J ends lost 1 base and 8 bases, in that order; junction bases with no gene match: 7. The DNA for the CDR3 is TGTGCCAGCAGCTTAGAAACTAGCGGGAGAACCCAGCAGTACTTC. Protein sequence: CASSLETSGRTQQYF. The full variable domain, rest sourced from reference TRBV7-2 and TRBJ2-7, is GAGVSQSPSNKVTEKGKDVELRCDPISGHTALYWYRQSLGQGLEFLIYFQGNSAPDKSGLPSDRFSAERTGGSVSTLTIQRTQQEDSAVYLCASSLETSGRTQQYFGPGTRLTVT.

The chain uses TRBV7-2 and TRBJ1-3, with D tentatively TRBD1 (5 bases). This CDR3 comprises 14 residues. V was pared by 4 bases and J by 3 bases, with 10 bases between. CDR1 is SGHTA, CDR2 FQGNSA, per germline. CDR3 residues: CASSSTVFGNTIYF. CDR3 in DNA: TGTGCCAGCAGCTCGACAGTTTTTGGAAACACCATATATTTT.

The chain employs TRBV2 and TRBJ2-5; TRBD1 matches 12 bases. V trimming: 5 bases; J trimming: 5 bases; junction bases outside the gene matches: 6. The CDR3 spans 15 residues. From germline, CDR1 is SNHLY and CDR2 FYNNEI. The CDR3 loop is CASSSGTGGRETQYF. The CDR3 DNA sequence: TGTGCCAGCAGTTCCGGGACAGGGGGCAGGGAGACCCAGTACTTC.

Written as DNA, the CDR3 is TGCGCCAGCAGCTCGGCCGCTAGGGGAACCGGGGAGCTGTTTTTT. The encoded protein is CASSSAARGTGELFF. V gene TRBV5-1 combines with J gene TRBJ2-2; D perhaps matches TRBD1 (5 bases). The germline V gene encodes CDR1 SGHRS and CDR2 YFSETQ. CDR3 length: 15 residues. V was clipped by 3 bases and J by 5 bases, with 14 bases between them. Together with reference TRBV5-1 and TRBJ2-2, the CDR3 gives the full variable domain: KAGVTQTPRYLIKTRGQQVTLSCSPISGHRSVSWYQQTPGQGLQFLFEYFSETQRNKGNFPGRFSGRQFSNSRSEMNVSTLELGDSALYLCASSSAARGTGELFFGEGSRLTVL.

The rearrangement links TRBV7-9 to TRBJ1-5; a possible D gene is TRBD1 (6 bases). V was cut by 1 base and J by 4 bases, with 8 bases left in between. The CDR3 loop spans 14 amino acids. Germline CDR1 SEHNR, CDR2 FQNEAQ (reference sequence). The CDR3 DNA sequence: TGTGCCAGCAGCTTAGGGACAGATAATCAGCCCCAGCATTTT. Translating gives CASSLGTDNQPQHF.

J is TRBJ1-5 and V is TRBV2, with 8 nucleotides matching TRBD1. Germline assignment: CDR1 SNHLY and CDR2 FYNNEI. The CDR3 covers 15 residues. V lost 3 bases, J lost 1 base, and 2 bases stayed unmatched. CDR3 protein: CASSDRTGSNQPQHF. The CDR3 DNA follows: TGTGCCAGCAGTGACCGGACAGGGAGCAATCAGCCCCAGCATTTT. Looking up the rest from reference TRBV2 and TRBJ1-5 gives the full variable domain: EPEVTQTPSHQVTQMGQEVILRCVPISNHLYFYWYRQILGQKVEFLVSFYNNEISEKSEIFDDQFSVERPDGSNFTLKIRSTKLEDSAMYFCASSDRTGSNQPQHFGDGTRLSIL.

The rearrangement joins TRBV18 to TRBJ2-5, with 13 bases that match TRBD2. Trimming cost V 4 bases and J 5 bases; bases outside gene matches: 7. CDR3 length: 16 residues. Germline assignment: CDR1 KGHSH and CDR2 LQKENI. CDR3 sequence (DNA): TGTGCCAGCTCACTACTAGCGGGAGGGGCGGTGGAGACCCAGTACTTC. Its translation is CASSLLAGGAVETQYF.

This clone came up a few times. V is TRBV2 and J is TRBJ2-1; D may be TRBD2 (5 bases). Trimming stripped 5 bases from V and 4 bases from J, with 12 bases between. This CDR3 is built from 14 residues. Per the germline V gene, CDR1 is SNHLY and CDR2 is FYNNEI. The CDR3 DNA reads TGTGCCAGCAGTCTGGGGAGAGGATACAATGAGCAGTTCTTC. This encodes CASSLGRGYNEQFF.

The chain is built from TRBV20-1 and TRBJ2-5; possible D gene TRBD2, 6 bases. The length of the CDR3 is 11 residues. CDR1 and CDR2 (germline): DFQATT, SNEGSKA (reference sequence). Here the CDR3 reads CSQTAGETQYF. CDR3 coding DNA: TGCAGCCAAACAGCGGGAGAGACCCAGTACTTC.

J is TRBJ2-7 and V is TRBV5-1; 9 bases match TRBD1. The CDR3 contains 14 residues. CDR1 and CDR2 (germline): SGHRS, YFSETQ. With V trimmed by 3 bases and J by 5 bases, 6 bases remained unmatched. CDR3 sequence reads: CASSWGGQGNEQYF. In DNA, the CDR3 is TGCGCCAGCAGCTGGGGGGGACAGGGTAACGAGCAGTACTTC.

Of note for this clone: Other nucleotide sequences in the sample specify the same CDR3. The chain links TRBV7-9 to TRBJ1-1; TRBD1 might be the D (5 bases). Germline lookup yields CDR1 SEHNR and CDR2 FQNEAQ (reference sequence). The CDR3 totals 15 residues. V shed 2 bases and J shed 0 bases, with 10 bases lying between them. The CDR3 reads CASSLSGGMNTEAFF. CDR3 nucleotides: TGTGCCAGCAGCTTAAGCGGGGGGATGAACACTGAAGCTTTCTTT.

The CDR3 loop reads CAWGLGPYSGANVLTF. CDR3 DNA: TGTGCCTGGGGACTAGGCCCCTACTCTGGGGCCAACGTCCTGACTTTC. The V call is TRBV30, the J call TRBJ2-6; TRBD2 matches 7 bases. Germline CDR1 and CDR2: GTSNPN and SVGIG (reference sequence). The CDR3 is 16 residues long. The trim removed 5 bases at V and 0 bases at J, leaving 7 bases unmatched.

The chain employs TRBV6-5 and TRBJ2-5; D may be TRBD2 (6 bases). Trimming took off 2 bases at V and 5 bases at J, with 12 bases between the two ends. The CDR3 has 14 residues. The germline CDR1 and CDR2 sequences are MNHEY and SVGAGI. The CDR3 DNA sequence: TGTGCCAGCAGTTACGCTAGCGTCCTGGAGACCCAGTACTTC. Its translation: CASSYASVLETQYF.

J is TRBJ1-6 and V is TRBV25-1, with TRBD1 matching 9 bases. With V trimmed by 3 bases and J by 10 bases, 10 bases remained unmatched. This CDR3 has 16 amino acids. Per germline, CDR1 MGHDK and CDR2 SYGVNS. CDR3 amino acids: CASSESEGQGGSPLHF. The CDR3 DNA reads TGTGCCAGCAGTGAGAGTGAGGGACAGGGAGGCTCACCCCTCCACTTT.

This clone was seen once. V gene TRBV13 combines with J gene TRBJ2-7, with no clear D. V dropped 5 bases and J dropped 4 bases, with 9 bases sitting between them. Germline loops: CDR1 PRHDT, CDR2 FYEKMQ (reference sequence). The CDR3 loop spans 12 amino acids. CDR3 in amino acids: CASSLLWYEQYF. In DNA, the CDR3 is TGTGCCAGCAGCCTACTCTGGTACGAGCAGTACTTC.

This clone was seen a single time. The rearrangement links TRBV6-4 to TRBJ2-5; perhaps TRBD2 as D (5 bases). V was cut by 2 bases and J by 5 bases, with 24 bases left in between. From germline, CDR1 is MRHNA and CDR2 SNTAGT. The CDR3 consists of 18 residues. CDR3 sequence: CASSDTLGSADTEETQYF. The DNA of the CDR3 is TGTGCCAGCAGTGACACGTTAGGATCAGCGGATACGGAGGAGACCCAGTACTTC.

The genes are TRBV18 and TRBJ2-1; D perhaps matches TRBD2 (6 bases). CDR1 and CDR2 (germline): KGHSH, LQKENI. With 6 bases removed from V and 9 bases from J, the gap between germline ends came to 15 bases. The CDR3 covers 13 residues. Here the CDR3 reads CASSGGPGGEQFF. The CDR3 DNA is TGTGCCAGCTCCGGGGGTCCCGGGGGTGAGCAGTTCTTC.

This chain links TRBV9 with TRBJ2-7; TRBD1 agrees at 12 bases. The CDR3 runs to 17 residues. V shed 0 bases and J 6 bases; nucleotides not matched to a gene: 10. The germline V gene encodes CDR1 SGDLS and CDR2 YYNGEE. CDR3 loop: CASSVDPGQGAGGEQYF. The DNA for the CDR3 is TGTGCCAGCAGCGTAGATCCGGGACAGGGGGCTGGGGGCGAGCAGTACTTC.

This chain connects TRBV27 to TRBJ1-5, with TRBD1 matching 7 bases. The CDR3 has 15 residues. V trimming: 6 bases; J trimming: 2 bases; junction bases outside the gene matches: 7. CDR1 and CDR2 (germline): MNHEY, SMNVEV (reference sequence). CDR3 bases: TGTGCCAGCAGGCGACAGGGTAGCGGCAATCAGCCCCAGCATTTT. Translating gives CASRRQGSGNQPQHF.

Written as DNA, the CDR3 is TGTGCCTGGAATCAGGACATCCGGAGTGAAAAACTGTTTTTT. Its translation: CAWNQDIRSEKLFF. The chain carries TRBV30 and TRBJ1-4; D is possibly TRBD1 (5 bases). The CDR3 runs 14 residues. Trimming stripped 4 bases from V and 7 bases from J, with 16 bases between. Germline CDR1 is GTSNPN and CDR2 is SVGIG (reference sequence).

This clone has a count of ten or more. The chain employs TRBV9 and TRBJ1-2, with D maybe TRBD1 (5 bases). The CDR3 has 15 amino acids. V was trimmed by 4 bases and J by 8 bases, leaving 21 bases between them. Germline CDR1 and CDR2: SGDLS and YYNGEE. CDR3 coding DNA: TGTGCCAGCAGCCCGGGGGACTCTCGCGGGCTGGGCTACACCTTC. Residues: CASSPGDSRGLGYTF.

CDR3 sequence reads: CASSISGAGVGNEQFF. CDR3 DNA: TGTGCCAGTAGTATAAGTGGAGCGGGTGTTGGTAATGAGCAGTTCTTC. The chain employs TRBV19 and TRBJ2-1; weak D call: TRBD2 (6 bases). CDR1 LNHDA and CDR2 SQIVND come from the germline V gene (reference sequence). The CDR3 length is 16 residues. V lost 2 bases, J lost 7 bases, and 18 bases lay in between.

The V and J genes are TRBV3-1 (or the pseudogene TRBV3-2) and TRBJ1-5; D is ambiguous. This CDR3 contains 13 residues. V was trimmed by 1 base and J by 5 bases, leaving 6 bases between them. CDR1 LGHDT and CDR2 YNNKEL come from the germline V gene (reference sequence). This CDR3 reads CASSQAGDQPQHF. The CDR3 DNA sequence: TGTGCCAGCAGCCAAGCCGGGGATCAGCCCCAGCATTTT.

The J gene is TRBJ2-7, the V gene TRBV9, with 11 bases lining up with TRBD2. The junction had 3 bases not matched to a gene; V was cut back by 2 bases and J by 2 bases. The CDR3 runs to 15 residues. The germline V gene has CDR1 SGDLS and CDR2 YYNGEE. In DNA, the CDR3 is TGTGCCAGCAGCGTTACTAGCGGGGGACCCTACGAGCAGTACTTC. It encodes CASSVTSGGPYEQYF.

V and J are TRBV3-1 (or the pseudogene TRBV3-2) and TRBJ2-7; 7 positions match TRBD2. This CDR3 is built from 16 residues. V dropped 0 bases and J dropped 5; count of bases not matched to a gene: 10. Looked up from germline, CDR1 is LGHDT and CDR2 is YNNKEL (reference sequence). DNA of the CDR3: TGTGCCAGCAGCCAAGATCAGGGAGGGCCGAGAGACGAGCAGTACTTC. It is translated as CASSQDQGGPRDEQYF.

The V call is TRBV28, the J call TRBJ1-5, with D possibly TRBD1 on 5 matching bases. The length of the CDR3 is 15 residues. From germline, CDR1 is MDHEN and CDR2 SYDVKM. V shed 3 bases and J shed 11 bases, with 20 bases lying between them. For the CDR3, the DNA is TGTGCCAGCAGTTTGGTTCGACAAGGGGCACTGACCCAGCATTTT. It codes for CASSLVRQGALTQHF.

The chain combines TRBV5-1 with TRBJ2-1; D call uncertain. From germline, CDR1 is SGHRS and CDR2 YFSETQ. This CDR3 comprises 16 residues. Deletions cut 0 bases from V and 0 bases from J, with 10 bases between. This chain's CDR3 is CASSLVGGSSYNEQFF. The CDR3 region has the DNA TGCGCCAGCAGCTTGGTCGGCGGCAGCTCCTACAATGAGCAGTTCTTC.

This clone was detected once. This chain connects TRBV5-1 to TRBJ2-1; perhaps TRBD2 as D (5 bases). Germline loops: CDR1 SGHRS, CDR2 YFSETQ. With 1 base removed from V and 2 bases from J, the gap between germline ends came to 10 bases. The CDR3 totals 15 residues. This CDR3 is CASSLTGSTYNEQFF. CDR3 coding DNA: TGCGCCAGCAGCTTGACGGGGAGCACCTACAATGAGCAGTTCTTC.